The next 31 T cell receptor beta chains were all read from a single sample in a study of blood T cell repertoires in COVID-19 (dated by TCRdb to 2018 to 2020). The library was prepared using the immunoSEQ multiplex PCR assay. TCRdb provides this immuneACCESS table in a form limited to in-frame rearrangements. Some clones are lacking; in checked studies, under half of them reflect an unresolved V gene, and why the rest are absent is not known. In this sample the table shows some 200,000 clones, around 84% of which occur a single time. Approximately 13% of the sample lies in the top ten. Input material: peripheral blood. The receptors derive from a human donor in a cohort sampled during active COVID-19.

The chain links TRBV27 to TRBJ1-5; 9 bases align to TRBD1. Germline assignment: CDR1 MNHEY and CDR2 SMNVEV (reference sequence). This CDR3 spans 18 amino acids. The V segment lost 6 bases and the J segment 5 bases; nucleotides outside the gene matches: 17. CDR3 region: CASRKLLGQGGPHQPQHF. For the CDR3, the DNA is TGTGCCAGCAGGAAACTCCTGGGACAGGGAGGGCCGCATCAGCCCCAGCATTTT.

CDR3 coding DNA: TGTGCCAGTAGTACCAGGGGGCGGAGCTACACCTTC. Residues: CASSTRGRSYTF. The V gene is TRBV19, the J gene TRBJ1-2; TRBD1 agrees at 8 bases. The V gene end was trimmed by 4 bases and the J gene end by 9 bases; junction bases not matched to a gene: 4. The CDR3 runs to 12 residues. The V gene's germline CDR1 is LNHDA and CDR2 SQIVND (reference sequence). The full variable domain, its missing parts supplied by reference TRBV19 and TRBJ1-2, is DGGITQSPKYLFRKEGQNVTLSCEQNLNHDAMYWYRQDPGQGLRLIYYSQIVNDFQKGDIAEGYSVSREKKESFPLTVTSAQKNPTAFYLCASSTRGRSYTFGSGTRLTVV.

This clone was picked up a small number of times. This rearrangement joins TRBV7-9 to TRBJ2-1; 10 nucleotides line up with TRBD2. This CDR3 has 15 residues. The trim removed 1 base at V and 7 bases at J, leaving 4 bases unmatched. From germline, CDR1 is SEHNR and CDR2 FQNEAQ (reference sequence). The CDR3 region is CASSLVSSGRNEQFF. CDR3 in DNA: TGTGCCAGCAGCTTAGTAAGTAGCGGGAGGAATGAGCAGTTCTTC.

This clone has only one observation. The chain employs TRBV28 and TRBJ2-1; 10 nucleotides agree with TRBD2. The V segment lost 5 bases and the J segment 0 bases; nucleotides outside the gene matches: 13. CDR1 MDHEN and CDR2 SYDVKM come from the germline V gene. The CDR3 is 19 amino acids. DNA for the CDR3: TGTGCCAGCAGTGTCGAGGGACTAGCGTCAACGGGCTCCTACAATGAGCAGTTCTTC. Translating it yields CASSVEGLASTGSYNEQFF.

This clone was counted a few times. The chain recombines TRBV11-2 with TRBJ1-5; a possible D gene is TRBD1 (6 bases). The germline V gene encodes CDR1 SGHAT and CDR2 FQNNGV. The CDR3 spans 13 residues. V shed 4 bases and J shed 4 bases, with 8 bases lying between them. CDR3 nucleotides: TGTGCCAGCAGCTCACAGGGAAATCAGCCCCAGCATTTT. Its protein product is CASSSQGNQPQHF.

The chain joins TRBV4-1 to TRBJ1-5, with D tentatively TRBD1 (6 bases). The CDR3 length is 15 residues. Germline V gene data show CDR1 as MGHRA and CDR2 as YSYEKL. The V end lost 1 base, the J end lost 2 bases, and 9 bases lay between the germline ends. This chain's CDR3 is CASSQGSGGNQPQHF. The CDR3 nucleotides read TGCGCCAGCAGCCAAGGGTCAGGGGGCAATCAGCCCCAGCATTTT.

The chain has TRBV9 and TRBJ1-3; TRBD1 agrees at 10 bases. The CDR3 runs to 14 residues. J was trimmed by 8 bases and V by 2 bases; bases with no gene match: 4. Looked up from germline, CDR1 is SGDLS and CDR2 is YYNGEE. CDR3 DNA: TGTGCCAGCAGCGTGACAGGGGGCAAGGACACCATATATTTT. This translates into CASSVTGGKDTIYF.

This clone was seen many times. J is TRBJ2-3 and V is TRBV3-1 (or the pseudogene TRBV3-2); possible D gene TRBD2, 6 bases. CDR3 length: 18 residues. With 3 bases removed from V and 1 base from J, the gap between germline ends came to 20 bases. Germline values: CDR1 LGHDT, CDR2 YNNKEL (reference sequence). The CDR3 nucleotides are TGTGCCAGCAGCCAGGGAATGGGGGGAAGTTATGGCACAGATACGCAGTATTTT. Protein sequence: CASSQGMGGSYGTDTQYF.

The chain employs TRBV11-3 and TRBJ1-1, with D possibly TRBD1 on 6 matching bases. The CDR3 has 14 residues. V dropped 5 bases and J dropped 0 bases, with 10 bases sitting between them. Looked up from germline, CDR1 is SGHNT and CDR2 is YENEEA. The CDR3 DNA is TGTGCCAGCAGCGTGGACAGTATGAACACTGAAGCTTTCTTT. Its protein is CASSVDSMNTEAFF.

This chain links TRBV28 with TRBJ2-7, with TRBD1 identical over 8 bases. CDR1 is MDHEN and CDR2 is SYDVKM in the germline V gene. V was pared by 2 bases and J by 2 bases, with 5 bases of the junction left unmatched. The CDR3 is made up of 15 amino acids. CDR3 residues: CASSLNPGGPYEQYF. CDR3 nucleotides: TGTGCCAGCAGTTTAAACCCAGGGGGCCCCTACGAGCAGTACTTC. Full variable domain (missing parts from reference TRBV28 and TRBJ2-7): DVKVTQSSRYLVKRTGEKVFLECVQDMDHENMFWYRQDPGLGLRLIYFSYDVKMKEKGDIPEGYSVSREKKERFSLILESASTNQTSMYLCASSLNPGGPYEQYFGPGTRLTVT.

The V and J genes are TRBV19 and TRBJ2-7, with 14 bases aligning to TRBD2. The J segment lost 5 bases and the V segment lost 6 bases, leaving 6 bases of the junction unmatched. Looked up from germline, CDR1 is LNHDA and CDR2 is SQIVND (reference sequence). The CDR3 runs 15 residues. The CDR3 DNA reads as TGTGCCAGTAGCGGACTAGCGGGAGGAAGAGACGAGCAGTACTTC. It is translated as CASSGLAGGRDEQYF.

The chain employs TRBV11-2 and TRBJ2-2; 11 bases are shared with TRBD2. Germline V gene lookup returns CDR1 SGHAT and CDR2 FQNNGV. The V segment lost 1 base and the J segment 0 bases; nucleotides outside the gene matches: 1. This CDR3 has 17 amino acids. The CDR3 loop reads CASSLGGLAANTGELFF. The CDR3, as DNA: TGTGCCAGCAGCTTAGGGGGACTAGCGGCGAACACCGGGGAGCTGTTTTTT.

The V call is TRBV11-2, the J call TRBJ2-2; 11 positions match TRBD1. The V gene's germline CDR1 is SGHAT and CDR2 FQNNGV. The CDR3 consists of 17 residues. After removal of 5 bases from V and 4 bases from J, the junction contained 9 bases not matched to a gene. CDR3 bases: TGTGCCAGCAGCATACGCGGACAGGGGGCGAGCACCGGGGAGCTGTTTTTT. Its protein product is CASSIRGQGASTGELFF.

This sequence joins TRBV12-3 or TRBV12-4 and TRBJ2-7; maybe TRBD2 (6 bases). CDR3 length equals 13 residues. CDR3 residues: CASCAGWGYEQYF. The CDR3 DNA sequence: TGTGCTAGTTGTGCGGGATGGGGCTACGAGCAGTACTTC.

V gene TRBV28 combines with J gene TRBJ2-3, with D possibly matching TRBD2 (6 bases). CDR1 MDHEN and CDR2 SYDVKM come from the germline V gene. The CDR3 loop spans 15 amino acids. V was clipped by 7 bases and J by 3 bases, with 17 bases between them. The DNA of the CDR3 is TGTGCCAGCACCAAAGGCACGGGAGTAACAGATACGCAGTATTTT. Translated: CASTKGTGVTDTQYF.

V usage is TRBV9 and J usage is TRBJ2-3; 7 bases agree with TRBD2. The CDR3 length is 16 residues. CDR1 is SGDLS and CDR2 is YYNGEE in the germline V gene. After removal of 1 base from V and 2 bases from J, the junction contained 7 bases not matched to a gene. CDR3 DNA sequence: TGTGCCAGCAGCGTAAGGGCTAGCGGACACACAGATACGCAGTATTTT. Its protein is CASSVRASGHTDTQYF.

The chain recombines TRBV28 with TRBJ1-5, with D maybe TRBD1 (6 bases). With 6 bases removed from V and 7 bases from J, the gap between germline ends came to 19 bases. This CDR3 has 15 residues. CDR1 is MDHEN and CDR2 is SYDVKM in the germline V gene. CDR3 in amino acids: CASSRAGGAGQPQHF. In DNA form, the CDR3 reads TGTGCCAGCAGCCGTGCGGGGGGCGCCGGACAGCCCCAGCATTTT.

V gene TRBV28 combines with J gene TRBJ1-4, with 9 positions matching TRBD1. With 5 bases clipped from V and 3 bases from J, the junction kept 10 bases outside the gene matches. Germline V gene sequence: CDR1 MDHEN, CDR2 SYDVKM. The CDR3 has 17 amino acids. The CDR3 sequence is CASSPNRGRASNEKLFF. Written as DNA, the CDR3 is TGTGCCAGCAGTCCAAACAGGGGGCGGGCGTCTAATGAAAAACTGTTTTTT. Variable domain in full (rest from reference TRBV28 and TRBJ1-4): DVKVTQSSRYLVKRTGEKVFLECVQDMDHENMFWYRQDPGLGLRLIYFSYDVKMKEKGDIPEGYSVSREKKERFSLILESASTNQTSMYLCASSPNRGRASNEKLFFGSGTQLSVL.

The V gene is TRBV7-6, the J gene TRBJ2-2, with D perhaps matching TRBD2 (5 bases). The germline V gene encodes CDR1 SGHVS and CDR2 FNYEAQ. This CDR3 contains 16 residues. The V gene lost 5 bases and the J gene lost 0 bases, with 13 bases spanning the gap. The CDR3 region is CASSPPEGSNTGELFF. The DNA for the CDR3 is TGTGCCAGCAGCCCCCCTGAGGGCTCGAACACCGGGGAGCTGTTTTTT.

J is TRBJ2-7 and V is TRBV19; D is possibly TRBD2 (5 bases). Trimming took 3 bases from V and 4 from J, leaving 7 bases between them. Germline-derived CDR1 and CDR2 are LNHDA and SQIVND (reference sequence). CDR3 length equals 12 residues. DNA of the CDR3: TGTGCCAGTAGTATGGGCGGGTACGAGCAGTACTTC. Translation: CASSMGGYEQYF. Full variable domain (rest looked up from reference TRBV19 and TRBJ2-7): DGGITQSPKYLFRKEGQNVTLSCEQNLNHDAMYWYRQDPGQGLRLIYYSQIVNDFQKGDIAEGYSVSREKKESFPLTVTSAQKNPTAFYLCASSMGGYEQYFGPGTRLTVT.

The CDR3 DNA reads TGTGCCAGCAGCCAAGATCAGCGGGAGGGTTACAATGAGCAGTTCTTC. Amino acid sequence: CASSQDQREGYNEQFF. This rearrangement joins TRBV4-2 to TRBJ2-1, with 10 bases identical to TRBD2. The CDR3 sequence is 16 residues long. CDR1 is LGHNA, CDR2 YNFKEQ, per germline. After removal of 0 bases from V and 4 bases from J, the junction contained 3 bases not matched to a gene.

The CDR3 here is CASSIPWTPYRWLKETQYF. CDR3 DNA sequence: TGTGCCAGCAGCATTCCTTGGACTCCGTATCGTTGGCTTAAGGAGACCCAGTACTTC. This chain connects TRBV21-1 to TRBJ2-5; the D segment call TRBD2 is taken from the table without a DNA check. TRBV21-1 is an annotated pseudogene. This CDR3 comprises 19 residues.

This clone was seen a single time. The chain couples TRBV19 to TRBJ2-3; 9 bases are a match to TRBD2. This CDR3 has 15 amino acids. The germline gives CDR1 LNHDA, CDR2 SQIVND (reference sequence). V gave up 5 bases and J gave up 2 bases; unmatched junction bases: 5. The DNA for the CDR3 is TGTGCCAGTAGTTTCGCGGGAGGGTACACAGATACGCAGTATTTT. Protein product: CASSFAGGYTDTQYF. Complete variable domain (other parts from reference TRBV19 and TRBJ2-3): DGGITQSPKYLFRKEGQNVTLSCEQNLNHDAMYWYRQDPGQGLRLIYYSQIVNDFQKGDIAEGYSVSREKKESFPLTVTSAQKNPTAFYLCASSFAGGYTDTQYFGPGTRLTVL.

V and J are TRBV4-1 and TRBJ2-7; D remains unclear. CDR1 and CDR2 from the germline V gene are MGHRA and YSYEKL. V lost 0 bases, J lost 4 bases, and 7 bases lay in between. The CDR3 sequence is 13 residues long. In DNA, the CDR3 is TGCGCCAGCAGCCAAGATCTTCGTTACGAGCAGTACTTC. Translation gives CASSQDLRYEQYF.

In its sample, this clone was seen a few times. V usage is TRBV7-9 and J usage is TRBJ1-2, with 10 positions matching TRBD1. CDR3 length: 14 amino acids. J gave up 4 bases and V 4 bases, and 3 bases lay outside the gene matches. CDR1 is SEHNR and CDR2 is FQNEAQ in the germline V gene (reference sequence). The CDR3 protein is CASSSDRGFYGYTF. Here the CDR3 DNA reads TGTGCCAGCAGCTCGGACAGGGGGTTCTATGGCTACACCTTC.

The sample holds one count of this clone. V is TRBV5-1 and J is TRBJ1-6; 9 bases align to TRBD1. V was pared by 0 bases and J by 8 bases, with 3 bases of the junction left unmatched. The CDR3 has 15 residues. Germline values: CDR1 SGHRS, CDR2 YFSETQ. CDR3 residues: CASSLGGQGDSPLHF. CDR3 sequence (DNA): TGCGCCAGCAGCTTGGGGGGACAGGGCGATTCACCCCTCCACTTT.

CDR3 residues: CASSIFRDRTMNTEAFF. CDR3 DNA sequence: TGTGCCAGTAGTATATTTCGTGACAGAACCATGAACACTGAAGCTTTCTTT. The chain joins TRBV19 to TRBJ1-1, with a weak D call TRBD1 (5 bases). CDR3 length: 17 amino acids. V was clipped by 2 bases and J by 0 bases, with 16 bases between them. Germline CDR1 and CDR2: LNHDA and SQIVND (reference sequence).

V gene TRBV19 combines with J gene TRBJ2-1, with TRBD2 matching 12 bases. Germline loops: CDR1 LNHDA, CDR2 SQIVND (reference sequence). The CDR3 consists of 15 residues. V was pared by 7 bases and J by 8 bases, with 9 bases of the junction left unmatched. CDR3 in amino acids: CASNPLAGGEDEQFF. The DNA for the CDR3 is TGTGCCAGTAACCCACTAGCGGGAGGTGAGGATGAGCAGTTCTTC.

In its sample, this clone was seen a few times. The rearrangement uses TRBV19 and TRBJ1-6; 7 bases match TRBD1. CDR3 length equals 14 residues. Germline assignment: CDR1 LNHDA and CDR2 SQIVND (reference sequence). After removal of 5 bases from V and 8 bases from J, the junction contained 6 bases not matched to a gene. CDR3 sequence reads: CASSPRQGDSPLHF. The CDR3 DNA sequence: TGTGCCAGTAGTCCCCGACAGGGCGATTCACCCCTCCACTTT.

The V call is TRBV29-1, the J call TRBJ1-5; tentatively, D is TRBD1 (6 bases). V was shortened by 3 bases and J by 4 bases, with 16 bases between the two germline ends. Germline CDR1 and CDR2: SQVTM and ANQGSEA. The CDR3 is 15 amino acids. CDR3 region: CSVELGGAGNQPQHF. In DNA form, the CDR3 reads TGCAGCGTTGAGTTAGGGGGGGCAGGGAATCAGCCCCAGCATTTT.

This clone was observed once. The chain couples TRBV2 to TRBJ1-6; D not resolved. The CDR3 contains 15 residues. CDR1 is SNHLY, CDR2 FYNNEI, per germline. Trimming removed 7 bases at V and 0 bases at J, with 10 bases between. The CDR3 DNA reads TGTGCCAGCAACGAAAGGAGCTCCTATAATTCACCCCTCCACTTT. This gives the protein CASNERSSYNSPLHF.